This TCR beta chain stems from a study of identical twins. Whole-study results and caveats: Out-of-frame TCR alpha sharing observed in monozygotic twins exceeded model estimates. Zero-insertion results could be subject to partial confounding by invariant MAIT and iNKT cells. Beta out-of-frame sequences showed weaker excess sharing between twins.

Each CDR3 protein gets one entry after TCRdb re-called the 5' RACE reads with MiXCR. The sample shows 700,000 or so distinct CDR3 sequences, 8% to 9% of them seen only once. Turning to this clonotype: The target antigen is unknown.

The V end was cut by 2 bases, the J end by 7 bases, with 18 bases between. In germline, CDR1 is SGHTA, CDR2 FQGTGA. The CDR3 length is 16 residues. This sample was shared with a second study, whose subject was yellow fever vaccine responses in identical twins.

This rearrangement joins TRBV7-3 to TRBJ2-1, with D maybe TRBD1 (5 bases). The TCR comes from a woman under 30 in good health. Material: PBMCs. DNA for the CDR3: TGTGCCAGCAGCTTAGTTGGGGCAGCTACATGGAATGAGCAGTTCTTC. Translated: CASSLVGAATWNEQFF.